Below, one T cell receptor beta chain is given with its context. What it recognizes is unknown. These data come from a study of a mutant IDH1 vaccine in newly diagnosed glioma. The ends were cut back, 1 base at V and 4 bases at J, with 10 bases in the middle. The CDR3 is 14 residues long. Germline CDR1 reads SGHTA; CDR2 reads FQGTGA. Libraries were prepared by immunoSEQ multiplex PCR; TCRdb keeps only in-frame clonotypes and omits some of them. The sample records 70,000 to 90,000 clones, approximately 85% being singletons. Time point of the sample: week 23, last vaccination. A single vaccine dose contained 300 ug of mutant IDH1 20-mer peptide, and topical imiquimod was used with it.

The sequence was obtained from a man aged 25 to 40 with glioma. Some clones in this sample may be carry-over from other donors' samples. The chain employs TRBV7-3 and TRBJ1-1; a weak D match, TRBD1 (6 bases). Sequencing used PBMCs, obtained from a glioma patient whose treatment included an IDH1 peptide vaccine. The CDR3 coding sequence is TGTGCCAGCAGCTTAATCGGAGGGGGCACTGAAGCTTTCTTT. Encoded protein: CASSLIGGGTEAFF.